The source of this T cell receptor beta chain is a study of blood T cells in healthy people across ages. This CDR3 is 11 amino acids long. In germline, CDR1 is SGHDT, CDR2 YYEEEE. V was clipped by 0 bases and J by 13 bases, with 8 bases between them. PCR was performed a second time for about 7 to 12 cycles using a sample-barcoded 5' primer and a J-beta primer mix. MiXCR, run by TCRdb on the 5' RACE reads, gives a single entry per CDR3 protein. The sample has about 680,000 distinct CDR3 sequences, about 52% seen once; the top ten hold roughly 31%. The sequencing sample was made of blood. V usage is TRBV5-6 and J usage is TRBJ2-1; tentative D call: TRBD1 (5 bases). The source is a woman aged 60-70 years in good health. The CDR3, as DNA: TGTGCCAGCAGCTTGGCCGACAGCCAGTTCTTC. Its translation: CASSLADSQFF.